This is a list of T cell receptor beta chains from one sample in a study of cytomegalovirus exposure and HLA in healthy donors. The protocol was immunoSEQ multiplex PCR, while the TCRdb copy is restricted to in-frame clones and leaves out a portion. The profile shows over 150,000 clones, approximately 80% of them singletons. The sequenced material came from PBMCs. The source is a male donor in good health and CMV-seropositive. CDR3s include the opening cysteine and the closing phenylalanine or tryptophan. Fields, in order: V gene, clone size, D gene, J gene, CDR3 DNA, CDR3 protein. A D gene is named only where the DNA matches it firmly. Size values are once, few and many counts, or a class for expanded clones, and some rows have none.

V: TRBV6-1; size: NA; D: NA; J: TRBJ1-2; DNA: TGTGCCAGCACCACTGAGTTGAGGTACTATGGCTACACCTTC; CDR3: CASTTELRYYGYTF
V: TRBV6-1; size: NA; D: NA; J: TRBJ1-1; DNA: TGTGCCAGCAGTGAAGTCGTTCGTCCCACTGAAGCTTTCTTT; CDR3: CASSEVVRPTEAFF
V: TRBV7-9; size: NA; D: TRBD1; J: TRBJ1-1; DNA: TGTGCCAGCAGCTCCCCCCGGGACAGGGGTTGGGGGGCTTTCTTT; CDR3: CASSSPRDRGWGAFF
V: TRBV30; size: NA; D: TRBD1; J: TRBJ1-2; DNA: TGTGCCTGGAGTAGGGACAGGGGGAGTAGCTACACCTTC; CDR3: CAWSRDRGSSYTF
V: TRBV6-1; size: few; D: TRBD2; J: TRBJ2-2; DNA: TGTGCCAGCGGGGGGGGGATCACCGGGGAGCTGTTTTTT; CDR3: CASGGGITGELFF
V: TRBV9; size: once; D: NA; J: TRBJ1-2; DNA: TGTGCCAGCTCCTTGCGGGGGCTTCAAGTCACCTTC; CDR3: CASSLRGLQVTF
V: TRBV9; size: NA; D: TRBD1; J: TRBJ2-1; DNA: TGTGCCAGCAGCGTAGTTGGGACAGTAACCAATGAGCAGTTCTTC; CDR3: CASSVVGTVTNEQFF
V: TRBV5-1; size: once; D: NA; J: TRBJ1-5; DNA: TGCGCCAGCAGGGGTGACAGTAATCAGCCCCAGCATTTT; CDR3: CASRGDSNQPQHF
V: TRBV7-2; size: NA; D: NA; J: TRBJ1-1; DNA: TGTGCCAGCAGCTTATCCGGACAGACCGAAGCTTTCTTT; CDR3: CASSLSGQTEAFF
V: TRBV14; size: NA; D: NA; J: TRBJ2-1; DNA: TGTGCCAGAGTCCCGGAGGCGGGGGCCTGTTCCTACAATGAGCAGTTCTTC; CDR3: CARVPEAGACSYNEQFF
V: TRBV7-3; size: NA; D: NA; J: TRBJ2-3; DNA: TGTGCCAGCAGCTTAGGGCACGGAGGAACAGATACGCAGTATTTT; CDR3: CASSLGHGGTDTQYF
V: TRBV5-4; size: NA; D: NA; J: TRBJ1-2; DNA: TGTGCCAGCAGCTCCCGACTCCCGGCGGGCTATGGCTACACCTTC; CDR3: CASSSRLPAGYGYTF
V: TRBV7-9; size: NA; D: TRBD2; J: TRBJ2-5; DNA: TGTGCCAGCAGCTCCCTACTAGCGGATGCGGGAGAGACCCAGTACTTC; CDR3: CASSSLLADAGETQYF
V: TRBV9; size: NA; D: TRBD2; J: TRBJ2-3; DNA: TGTGCCAGCAGCGTCAACCCGGGACTAGTGGTGGATACGCAGTATTTT; CDR3: CASSVNPGLVVDTQYF
V: TRBV4-1; size: once; D: TRBD2; J: TRBJ2-2; DNA: TGCGCCAGCAGCCAAGATAAGGGCGGGAGGACCGGGGAGCTGTTTTTT; CDR3: CASSQDKGGRTGELFF
V: TRBV30; size: NA; D: TRBD1; J: TRBJ1-6; DNA: TGTGCCTGGAAAGAACAGGGGGGGTCACCCCTCCACTTT; CDR3: CAWKEQGGSPLHF
V: TRBV19; size: NA; D: NA; J: TRBJ2-4; DNA: TGTGCCAGTAGCGTAACCCAGGGGACCAAAAACATTCAGTACTTC; CDR3: CASSVTQGTKNIQYF
V: TRBV4-3; size: NA; D: TRBD2; J: TRBJ2-7; DNA: TGCGCCAGCAGCCAAGAACTAGCGGGGGTAAGGCACGAGCAGTACTTC; CDR3: CASSQELAGVRHEQYF
V: TRBV7-9; size: NA; D: TRBD1; J: TRBJ1-2; DNA: TGTGCCAGCAGCAGCGACAGGGCGGATGGCTACACCTTC; CDR3: CASSSDRADGYTF
V: TRBV7-2; size: NA; D: NA; J: TRBJ1-6; DNA: TGTGCCAGCAGCTCCCAACAGGGATCCAATTCACCCCTCCACTTT; CDR3: CASSSQQGSNSPLHF
V: TRBV6-6; size: NA; D: TRBD2; J: TRBJ2-3; DNA: TGTGCCAGCACCTTACGGGGGGGCCAAACAGATACGCAGTATTTT; CDR3: CASTLRGGQTDTQYF
V: TRBV19; size: few; D: NA; J: TRBJ1-2; DNA: TGTGCCAGTAGACAGGGCTATGGCTACACCTTC; CDR3: CASRQGYGYTF
V: TRBV5-1; size: NA; D: NA; J: TRBJ2-1; DNA: TGCGCCAGCAGCTTGGACAGGGACAATGAGCAGTTCTTC; CDR3: CASSLDRDNEQFF
V: TRBV6-5; size: NA; D: TRBD1; J: TRBJ1-1; DNA: TGTGCCAGCAAAAGGGGACAGGGAACTGAAGCTTTCTTT; CDR3: CASKRGQGTEAFF
V: TRBV5-4; size: few; D: NA; J: TRBJ2-7; DNA: TGTGCCAGCAGCTTAGGGACAAACGAGCAGTACTTC; CDR3: CASSLGTNEQYF
V: TRBV13; size: once; D: TRBD2; J: TRBJ2-2; DNA: TGTGCCAGCAGCTTCTGGACTAGCGGGTCCCACGGGGAGCTGTTTTTT; CDR3: CASSFWTSGSHGELFF
V: TRBV2; size: NA; D: NA; J: TRBJ2-3; DNA: TGTGCCAGCAGTGGATTTGGGGGGATCACAGATACGCAGTATTTT; CDR3: CASSGFGGITDTQYF
V: TRBV30; size: few; D: NA; J: TRBJ1-2; DNA: TGTGCCGGAGCTCCGGGATGGTATGGCTACACCTTC; CDR3: CAGAPGWYGYTF
V: TRBV2; size: NA; D: TRBD2; J: TRBJ2-1; DNA: TGTGCCAGCAGTGAAACACTTAGAGCGGGGAATGAGCAGTTCTTC; CDR3: CASSETLRAGNEQFF
V: TRBV6-6; size: NA; D: TRBD1; J: TRBJ1-1; DNA: TGTGCCAGCAGTTACCACCTGACAGGGACCACTGAAGCTTTCTTT; CDR3: CASSYHLTGTTEAFF
V: TRBV5-6; size: NA; D: NA; J: TRBJ1-1; DNA: TGTGCCAGCAGCTTGGCCCCGGGGGTGATCACTGAAGCTTTCTTT; CDR3: CASSLAPGVITEAFF
V: TRBV5-6; size: NA; D: NA; J: TRBJ1-5; DNA: TGTGCCAGCAGGACCACGAGGGATAACCAGCCCCAGCATTTT; CDR3: CASRTTRDNQPQHF
V: TRBV11-2; size: NA; D: NA; J: TRBJ1-2; DNA: TGTGCCAGCAGCCCCCGTTCTTTTGGAGGGGGGGGTTATGGCTACACCTTC; CDR3: CASSPRSFGGGGYGYTF
V: TRBV4-2; size: NA; D: NA; J: TRBJ1-1; DNA: TGTGCCAGCAGCCAAGAGGACTGGGATGGAAACACTGAAGCTTTCTTT; CDR3: CASSQEDWDGNTEAFF
V: TRBV15; size: once; D: NA; J: TRBJ2-7; DNA: TGTGCCACCAGCCCCCGGAGGGGCACAGATTCGCAGTACTTC; CDR3: CATSPRRGTDSQYF
V: TRBV6-5; size: NA; D: TRBD1; J: TRBJ1-5; DNA: TGTGCCAGCAGGAAACAGGGGGGTCAGCCCCAGCATTTT; CDR3: CASRKQGGQPQHF
V: TRBV29-1; size: once; D: TRBD1; J: TRBJ1-1; DNA: TGCAGCGTTGAAGGGATCGACAGGGGAAGGCCTGAAGCTTTCTTT; CDR3: CSVEGIDRGRPEAFF
V: TRBV7-3; size: NA; D: NA; J: TRBJ2-1; DNA: TGTGCCAGCAGCCCCTCGAGAGCACGGGAGCAGTTCTTC; CDR3: CASSPSRAREQFF
V: TRBV2; size: few; D: NA; J: TRBJ2-7; DNA: TGTGCCAGCAGTACTCGGGGTGCCTACTCCTACGAGCAGTACTTC; CDR3: CASSTRGAYSYEQYF
V: TRBV5-4; size: NA; D: TRBD1; J: TRBJ1-2; DNA: TGTGCCAGCACCCGGACAGGAGGGGGCTACACCTTC; CDR3: CASTRTGGGYTF
V: TRBV6-5; size: NA; D: TRBD2; J: TRBJ2-1; DNA: TGTGCCAGCAGTTACTCGGGGGGGGGCTACAATGAGCAGTTCTTC; CDR3: CASSYSGGGYNEQFF
V: TRBV14; size: NA; D: TRBD1; J: TRBJ2-5; DNA: TGTGCCAGCAGCCAAAGCTGGGACAGAGCCCAGTACTTC; CDR3: CASSQSWDRAQYF
V: TRBV30; size: NA; D: NA; J: TRBJ2-5; DNA: TGTGCCTGGACGGCAGGAGGGGAGACCCAGTACTTC; CDR3: CAWTAGGETQYF
V: TRBV5-1; size: NA; D: NA; J: TRBJ2-3; DNA: TGCGTCAGCAGCTTGTTACAGGCGGATACGCAGTATTTT; CDR3: CVSSLLQADTQYF
V: TRBV7-3; size: NA; D: TRBD2; J: TRBJ2-5; DNA: TGTGCCAGCAGCCCCCTGGGCGGGGGTGTTCAAGAGACCCAGTACTTC; CDR3: CASSPLGGGVQETQYF
V: TRBV6-1; size: NA; D: NA; J: TRBJ1-4; DNA: TGTGCCAGCAGTGAACGGAGGGGCCTTACTGAAAAACTGTTTTTT; CDR3: CASSERRGLTEKLFF
V: TRBV7-2; size: NA; D: NA; J: TRBJ2-7; DNA: TGTGCCAGCAGACACGTGGGGGCTGGGTACGAGCAGTACTTC; CDR3: CASRHVGAGYEQYF
V: TRBV6-5; size: NA; D: NA; J: TRBJ2-6; DNA: TGTGCCACCAGGGGAGCTGGGGCCAACGTCCTGACTTTC; CDR3: CATRGAGANVLTF
V: TRBV30; size: NA; D: TRBD1; J: TRBJ1-2; DNA: TGTGCCTGGAGCCTAGACAGGGGCAGGGGCTACACCTTC; CDR3: CAWSLDRGRGYTF
V: TRBV5-1; size: once; D: TRBD2; J: TRBJ2-3; DNA: TGCGCCAGCAGCTTGGGTAGCGGGGGAAACACAGATACGCAGTATTTT; CDR3: CASSLGSGGNTDTQYF
V: TRBV9; size: NA; D: NA; J: TRBJ1-4; DNA: TGTGCCAGCAGCCCCGGGGGGGGACCTAATGAAAAACTGTTTTTT; CDR3: CASSPGGGPNEKLFF
V: TRBV2; size: NA; D: NA; J: TRBJ2-1; DNA: TGTGCCAGCGCCGGGACTTCCACTGAGCAGTTCTTC; CDR3: CASAGTSTEQFF
V: TRBV4-1; size: few; D: NA; J: TRBJ2-3; DNA: TGCGCCAGCAGCCAAGCCTTAGCGGCGCGCCTCACAGATACGCAGTATTTT; CDR3: CASSQALAARLTDTQYF
V: TRBV6-1; size: many; D: TRBD2; J: TRBJ2-3; DNA: TGTGCCAGCAGCCCGGGACTAGCCCCAGCTACGCAGTATTTT; CDR3: CASSPGLAPATQYF
V: TRBV5-1; size: NA; D: TRBD1; J: TRBJ1-3; DNA: TGCGCCAGCAGCAGGGACAGCAGTGGGGGAAACACCATATATTTT; CDR3: CASSRDSSGGNTIYF
V: TRBV5-1; size: NA; D: TRBD2; J: TRBJ2-2; DNA: TGCGCCAGCAGCTTGGAGGGCGGGGGGTCCGCCGGGGAGCTGTTTTTT; CDR3: CASSLEGGGSAGELFF
V: TRBV10-2; size: NA; D: TRBD2; J: TRBJ2-7; DNA: TGCGCCAGCAGTGAAATTGGGACCAGGGAGGGCGAGCAGTACTTC; CDR3: CASSEIGTREGEQYF
V: TRBV11-2; size: NA; D: NA; J: TRBJ1-2; DNA: TGTGCCAGCAGCCAATCAACCGGGGGGTCGGGCTACACCTTC; CDR3: CASSQSTGGSGYTF